What follows are 14 T cell receptor beta chains derived from one specimen sequenced in a study of cytomegalovirus exposure and HLA in healthy donors. PCR primers comprised 60 Vbeta and 13 Jbeta primers. The method was immunoSEQ multiplex PCR; TCRdb's version includes in-frame clones alone and lacks a portion of them. The table lists some 150,000 clones, 75% to 90% of them singletons. Sequences were obtained from PBMCs. The receptors here all came from a woman aged 25-40 years in good health and CMV-seronegative.

This CDR3 reads CASSRQSTDTQYF. DNA for the CDR3: TGTGCCAGTAGTCGACAGAGCACAGATACGCAGTATTTT. The chain employs TRBV19 and TRBJ2-3; TRBD1 is a possible D gene (5 bases). The V gene's germline CDR1 is LNHDA and CDR2 SQIVND (reference sequence). V lost 5 bases to trimming and J lost 0 bases, with 6 bases between them. The CDR3 runs 13 residues.

This clone was detected only a few times. The V call is TRBV5-1, the J call TRBJ2-5, with 7 bases fitting TRBD1. The length of the CDR3 is 14 residues. Germline-derived CDR1 and CDR2 are SGHRS and YFSETQ. Trimming took 4 bases from V and 0 from J; bases not matched to a gene: 3. The CDR3 DNA reads TGCGCCAGCAGCACCGGGACAGACCAAGAGACCCAGTACTTC. This codes for CASSTGTDQETQYF.

CDR3 in amino acids: CASDQGQSSYNEQFF. The CDR3 bases are TGTGCCAGCGACCAGGGACAGAGCTCCTACAATGAGCAGTTCTTC. This chain joins TRBV18 and TRBJ2-1, with 7 bases identical to TRBD1. Per germline, CDR1 KGHSH and CDR2 LQKENI. The CDR3 spans 15 residues. V gave up 8 bases and J gave up 0 bases; unmatched junction bases: 7. Combining the CDR3 with reference TRBV18 and TRBJ2-1 gives the whole variable domain NAGVMQNPRHLVRRRGQEARLRCSPMKGHSHVYWYRQLPEEGLKFMVYLQKENIIDESGMPKERFSAEFPKEGPSILRIQQVVRGDSAAYFCASDQGQSSYNEQFFGPGTRLTVL.

The V gene is TRBV11-2, the J gene TRBJ2-5; 11 nucleotides align to TRBD2. The length of the CDR3 is 18 residues. Germline CDR1 is SGHAT and CDR2 is FQNNGV. The V and J ends lost 1 base and 1 base, in that order; junction bases with no gene match: 8. CDR3 DNA sequence: TGTGCCAGCAGCTTAGGAACCGGGCTAGCGGGGGGCCAAGAGACCCAGTACTTC. This sequence encodes CASSLGTGLAGGQETQYF.

This clone came up a few times. The genes are TRBV19 and TRBJ1-1, with 9 bases matching TRBD1. The V and J ends lost 3 bases and 5 bases, in that order; junction bases with no gene match: 4. This CDR3 region has 14 residues. The germline V gene has CDR1 LNHDA and CDR2 SQIVND (reference sequence). The CDR3: CASSIRTGDTEAFF. The DNA of the CDR3 is TGTGCCAGTAGTATCAGGACAGGGGATACTGAAGCTTTCTTT.

The chain has TRBV29-1 and TRBJ2-5; D may be TRBD2 (6 bases). Deletions cut 4 bases from V and 1 base from J, with 13 bases between. CDR3 size: 14 residues. Per the germline V gene, CDR1 is SQVTM and CDR2 is ANQGSEA. For the CDR3, the DNA is TGCAGCGTTGTCGGTGGAGGGGCCCAAGAGACCCAGTACTTC. Its translation is CSVVGGGAQETQYF. Full variable domain (rest looked up from reference TRBV29-1 and TRBJ2-5): SAVISQKPSRDICQRGTSLTIQCQVDSQVTMMFWYRQQPGQSLTLIATANQGSEATYESGFVIDKFPISRPNLTFSTLTVSNMSPEDSSIYLCSVVGGGAQETQYFGPGTRLLVL.

The count of this clone is one. The chain links TRBV28 to TRBJ2-3, with 9 bases fitting TRBD2. The CDR3 is 16 residues long. The V gene's germline CDR1 is MDHEN and CDR2 SYDVKM. V lost 4 bases to trimming and J lost 0 bases; unmatched junction nucleotides: 5. CDR3 sequence: CASSSALAGSTDTQYF. The CDR3 nucleotides are TGTGCCAGCAGTTCAGCCCTAGCGGGAAGCACAGATACGCAGTATTTT.

This chain links TRBV10-3 with TRBJ2-2, with 11 bases aligning to TRBD2. J lost 7 bases, V lost 0 bases, and 7 bases had no gene match. Germline V CDR1 and CDR2: ENHRY, SYGVKD. This CDR3 contains 17 residues. CDR3 in amino acids: CAISESVGTSGHGELFF. For the CDR3, the DNA is TGTGCCATCAGTGAGTCGGTTGGGACTAGCGGACACGGGGAGCTGTTTTTT.

V is TRBV27 and J is TRBJ2-5; TRBD1 matches at 9 bases. The J call could be wrong; TRBJ2-7 is a better fit for the DNA end. In germline, CDR1 is MNHEY, CDR2 SMNVEV (reference sequence). The CDR3 runs to 16 residues. This CDR3 is CASSHQGQGPPYEQYF. The CDR3 nucleotides are TGTGCCAGCAGTCACCAGGGACAGGGACCTCCCTACGAGCAGTACTTC.

This clone has a handful of counts. This rearrangement joins TRBV10-3 to TRBJ2-7; TRBD1 matches at 10 bases. This CDR3 comprises 15 residues. V was pared by 7 bases and J by 2 bases, with 8 bases of the junction left unmatched. Germline-derived CDR1 and CDR2 are ENHRY and SYGVKD. CDR3 nucleotides: TGTGCCATCACCGAATCGGACAGGGGGACCTACGAGCAGTACTTC. This encodes CAITESDRGTYEQYF.

J is TRBJ1-1 and V is TRBV11-3, with unresolved D. The CDR3 length is 10 residues. Trimming took 8 bases from V and 11 from J, leaving 12 bases between them. In germline, CDR1 is SGHNT, CDR2 YENEEA. The DNA for the CDR3 is TGTGCCAGCTTCCGCGGTAGGGCTTTCTTT. As protein: CASFRGRAFF.

The chain uses TRBV11-2 and TRBJ2-5; D is perhaps TRBD2 (5 bases). V lost 6 bases, J lost 5 bases, and 22 bases lay in between. From germline, CDR1 is SGHAT and CDR2 FQNNGV. This CDR3 has 16 residues. CDR3 sequence (DNA): TGTGCCAGCAGACTATCGTATCGAAGGCGAGGGGAGACCCAGTACTTC. Its translation is CASRLSYRRRGETQYF.

V gene TRBV27 combines with J gene TRBJ1-4; perhaps TRBD1 as D (6 bases). The CDR3 covers 15 residues. Germline V gives CDR1 MNHEY, CDR2 SMNVEV (reference sequence). V was clipped by 5 bases and J by 4 bases, with 14 bases between them. CDR3 bases: TGTGCCAGCAGTCCCTTCGGGGGGCTTAATGAAAAACTGTTTTTT. Translation gives CASSPFGGLNEKLFF.

This clone appeared a few times. The chain uses TRBV4-1 and TRBJ2-7; D may be TRBD1 (6 bases). Germline V gene lookup returns CDR1 MGHRA and CDR2 YSYEKL. The CDR3 length is 16 residues. V lost 2 bases and J lost 3, with 17 bases in between. CDR3 sequence reads: CASSQLPQTGLYEQYF. The CDR3 DNA is TGCGCCAGCAGCCAACTACCCCAGACAGGACTCTACGAGCAGTACTTC.